The present T cell receptor (beta chain) was sequenced within a study of blood T cell repertoires in COVID-19. Participants' reported clinical history set cohort assignment. The data were produced by immunoSEQ multiplex PCR, yet TCRdb's version contains in-frame clones alone and is incomplete. The sample records hundreds of thousands of clones, 85% to 90% being singletons. Per germline, CDR1 SEHNR and CDR2 FQNEAQ (reference sequence). This CDR3 contains 13 residues. V lost 5 bases and J lost 4, with 12 bases in between. The sequence was obtained from a man aged 40-49 years who had recovered from COVID-19. The genes are TRBV7-9 and TRBJ2-7, with unresolved D. Sequencing was done on a sample of PBMCs or T cells enriched from blood (not recorded which). CDR3 protein: CASSRRSGYEQYF. As DNA, the CDR3 is TGTGCCAGCAGCCGCAGGTCCGGATACGAGCAGTACTTC. Based on the CDR3 plus reference TRBV7-9 and TRBJ2-7, the full variable domain is DTGVSQNPRHKITKRGQNVTFRCDPISEHNRLYWYRQTLGQGPEFLTYFQNEAQLEKSRLLSDRFSAERPKGSFSTLEIQRTEQGDSAMYLCASSRRSGYEQYFGPGTRLTVT.